A single T cell receptor beta chain is shown here with its context. The antigen is unknown. The source of the sample is a study of cytomegalovirus exposure and HLA in healthy donors. Study-wide results and caveats: Most TCR sequences proved rare, with some public TCRs found in many donors.

Germline V lookup: CDR1 SGHRS, CDR2 YFSETQ. The CDR3 has 15 residues. Trimming removed 4 bases from V and 2 bases from J, with 16 bases in between. PCR used 60 Vbeta primers and 13 Jbeta primers. TCRdb's table, derived via immunoSEQ multiplex PCR, lists solely in-frame clones and lacks some. This sample has 150,000 to 200,000 clones, with roughly four fifths found just once. Specimen: PBMCs. The sequence derives from a woman between 40 and 55 years old in good health and CMV-seronegative. This chain links TRBV5-1 with TRBJ2-7, with D tentatively TRBD2 (5 bases). CDR3 in amino acids: CASSADGRGTYEQYF. The DNA of the CDR3 is TGCGCCAGCAGCGCAGACGGTCGGGGAACCTACGAGCAGTACTTC.